This passage covers 9 T cell receptor beta chains from one sample sequenced in a study of blood T cell repertoires in COVID-19. Produced via immunoSEQ multiplex PCR; TCRdb's table is partial and in-frame only. Of about 130,000 clones in the sample, around 79% were seen once. What was sequenced was peripheral blood. All receptors derive from a woman aged 70-85 years with COVID-19, enrolled during active disease.

J is TRBJ1-2 and V is TRBV27, with TRBD1 as a possible D gene (6 bases). Trimming stripped 3 bases from V and 6 bases from J, with 11 bases between. Germline V gene sequence: CDR1 MNHEY, CDR2 SMNVEV (reference sequence). This CDR3 is 13 amino acids long. This CDR3 reads CASSLGGHDGYTF. The CDR3 nucleotides read TGTGCCAGCAGTTTGGGGGGGCACGATGGCTACACCTTC.

The rearrangement joins TRBV12-3 or TRBV12-4 to TRBJ1-3; D unresolved. Trimming cost V 8 bases and J 4 bases, with 9 bases left between them. The CDR3 runs 12 residues. The CDR3 region is CASRAPGNTIYF. As DNA, the CDR3 is TGTGCCAGCCGCGCCCCGGGAAACACCATATATTTT.

This chain connects TRBV7-2 to TRBJ2-1; D perhaps matches TRBD2 (5 bases). CDR1 and CDR2 from the germline V gene are SGHTA and FQGNSA. This CDR3 region has 15 residues. V lost 5 bases and J lost 0, with 11 bases in between. CDR3 loop: CASSPPRGSYNEQFF. The CDR3, as DNA: TGTGCCAGCAGCCCCCCCCGGGGCTCCTACAATGAGCAGTTCTTC.

The chain joins TRBV24-1 to TRBJ2-3; maybe TRBD2 (6 bases). The CDR3 has 15 residues. The V gene's germline CDR1 is KGHDR and CDR2 SFDVKD. Trimming removed 3 bases from V and 4 bases from J, with 13 bases in between. The CDR3 nucleotides are TGTGCCACCAGTGATCCGGGCCGGGGGTCAGATACGCAGTATTTT. This encodes CATSDPGRGSDTQYF.

This clone turned up a few times. V and J are TRBV25-1 and TRBJ1-1; no definite D call. The V end was cut by 3 bases, the J end by 4 bases, with 9 bases between. Germline values: CDR1 MGHDK, CDR2 SYGVNS. This CDR3 is 13 amino acids long. The CDR3 spells CASSELGPTEAFF. The CDR3 DNA reads as TGTGCCAGCAGTGAGCTCGGTCCCACTGAAGCTTTCTTT. Based on the CDR3 plus reference TRBV25-1 and TRBJ1-1, the full variable domain is EADIYQTPRYLVIGTGKKITLECSQTMGHDKMYWYQQDPGMELHLIHYSYGVNSTEKGDLSSESTVSRIRTEHFPLTLESARPSHTSQYLCASSELGPTEAFFGQGTRLTVV.

The V gene is TRBV6-5, the J gene TRBJ2-7; 7 nucleotides match TRBD2. Germline lookup yields CDR1 MNHEY and CDR2 SVGAGI. V was pared by 4 bases and J by 7 bases, with 13 bases of the junction left unmatched. There are 15 residues in the CDR3. The CDR3 here is CASSSLGGGAGEQYF. CDR3 in DNA: TGTGCCAGCAGTTCCCTGGGGGGAGGGGCAGGAGAGCAGTACTTC.

This chain links TRBV5-1 with TRBJ2-5; TRBD1 aligns across 12 bases. Germline V gene lookup returns CDR1 SGHRS and CDR2 YFSETQ. This CDR3 is built from 16 residues. Trimming at V came to 6 bases and at J to 4 bases, leaving 10 bases not matched to a gene. Here the CDR3 DNA reads TGCGCCAGCACCGGCGGGGGACAGGGGGCGAGAGAGACCCAGTACTTC. Its protein is CASTGGGQGARETQYF.

This rearrangement joins TRBV11-2 to TRBJ1-3; D may be TRBD1 (5 bases). Germline assignment: CDR1 SGHAT and CDR2 FQNNGV. The CDR3 has 17 residues. Between the trimmed V and J ends, which lost 1 base and 0 bases, there was a span of 13 bases. The CDR3 coding sequence is TGTGCCAGCAGCTTAGCTTTTGGGGCAGGCTCTGGAAACACCATATATTTT. Translation gives CASSLAFGAGSGNTIYF.

The chain has TRBV6-6 and TRBJ1-2; 8 nucleotides agree with TRBD1. Germline CDR1 and CDR2: MNHNY and SVGAGI (reference sequence). Trimming cost V 4 bases and J 6 bases; bases outside gene matches: 4. The CDR3 has 13 residues. CDR3 region: CASSLQGVDGYTF. The CDR3 DNA reads as TGTGCCAGCAGTTTACAGGGGGTGGATGGCTACACCTTC.